The rows below give T cell receptor beta chains drawn from one sample of a study of shared clonotypes between healthy human individuals. Libraries were prepared by immunoSEQ multiplex PCR; TCRdb keeps only in-frame clonotypes and omits some of them. This sample has millions of clones, with around 95% found just once. The sequenced material came from naive CD4+ T cells sorted from blood. The receptor source for this set is a man aged 18 to 29 in good health. Each CDR3 is given with its conserved first and last residue. D genes are given only for firm matches. A row's size may be missing; if present it is once, few, many or a size class.

cdr3_nt,cdr3_aa,j_call,v_call,clone_size,d_call
TGTGCCAGCAGTGATCCCAACCGGGACAGGGCCCGTGGCTACACCTTC,CASSDPNRDRARGYTF,TRBJ1-2,TRBV6-1,-,TRBD1
TGTGCCAGCAGCCTAATGGGGGGGAACACCGGGGAGCTGTTTTTT,CASSLMGGNTGELFF,TRBJ2-2,TRBV9,-,-
TGTGCCAGCAGTCCGACAACCACTAATGAAAAACTGTTTTTT,CASSPTTTNEKLFF,TRBJ1-4,TRBV6-5,-,-
TGTGCCAGCAGTTTACCTGTGGGGGGCTCAGGTCAGCCCCAGCATTTT,CASSLPVGGSGQPQHF,TRBJ1-5,TRBV28,-,-
TGCGCCAGCAGCTTGGCAGGGGGCGCGACCGGGGAGCTGTTTTTT,CASSLAGGATGELFF,TRBJ2-2,TRBV5-1,-,TRBD1
TGTGCCATCAGTGAAGTGCCGACTAGCGCGGGGTACAATGAGCAGTTCTTC,CAISEVPTSAGYNEQFF,TRBJ2-1,TRBV10-3,-,TRBD2
TGTGCCAGCAGCCGCCTGGGGGGAAATGATGGCTACACCTTC,CASSRLGGNDGYTF,TRBJ1-2,TRBV28,-,-
TGCGCCAGCAGCTTGGAAGGTTTGGGCGGCTACACCTTC,CASSLEGLGGYTF,TRBJ1-2,TRBV5-1,-,-
TGTGCCTGGAGTCACGAATCAAATGGCTACACCTTC,CAWSHESNGYTF,TRBJ1-2,TRBV30,-,-
TGCGCCAGCAGCTTGGGAGGGTCGGGAGGCACAGATACGCAGTATTTT,CASSLGGSGGTDTQYF,TRBJ2-3,TRBV5-1,-,-
TGCGCCAGCAGCTTGGATCCGGGAAGCACCGGGGAGCTGTTTTTT,CASSLDPGSTGELFF,TRBJ2-2,TRBV5-1,-,-
TGTGCCTGGAGTACCGGGGGAGGGAATGAAAAACTGTTTTTT,CAWSTGGGNEKLFF,TRBJ1-4,TRBV30,-,-
TGTGCCAGTAGTATGGCCCCCGGACAGGGGCATGGCAATCAGCCCCAGCATTTT,CASSMAPGQGHGNQPQHF,TRBJ1-5,TRBV19,-,TRBD1
TGTGCCAGCAGCGTAGCAGGAGGAAGCACAGATACGCAGTATTTT,CASSVAGGSTDTQYF,TRBJ2-3,TRBV9,-,-
TGTGCCAGCACCCCTGATCGGGGGAAGCGCGGCGAGGAAAAACTGTTTTTT,CASTPDRGKRGEEKLFF,TRBJ1-4,TRBV28,-,-
TGTGCCAGCAGCCCCAGTCGGGGAGGTGTCGAGACCCAGTACTTC,CASSPSRGGVETQYF,TRBJ2-5,TRBV7-9,-,-
TGTGCCAGCAGCTTTACTAGCGGGGCAACCTACGAGCAGTACTTC,CASSFTSGATYEQYF,TRBJ2-7,TRBV7-2,-,TRBD2
TGTGCCAGCAGCGGTGCCGGGACTAGCGGGAGTCATGAGCAGTTCTTC,CASSGAGTSGSHEQFF,TRBJ2-1,TRBV9,-,TRBD2
TGTGCCAGCAGCGTACAGGGACTCATGGGCTATGGCTACACCTTC,CASSVQGLMGYGYTF,TRBJ1-2,TRBV9,few,-
TGTGCCAGCAGTTTCAAGGGGAATCTAGCCAAAAACATTCAGTACTTC,CASSFKGNLAKNIQYF,TRBJ2-4,TRBV27,-,-
TGTGCCACCAGCAGAGATACGGGGGTCGGCGACGAGCAGTACTTC,CATSRDTGVGDEQYF,TRBJ2-7,TRBV15,-,-
TGTGCCATCAGTCGGGACAGGGAGAACACCGGGGAGCTGTTTTTT,CAISRDRENTGELFF,TRBJ2-2,TRBV10-3,-,TRBD1
TGTGCCATCAGTGAGCGACAGGGTGGAGAGACCCAGTACTTC,CAISERQGGETQYF,TRBJ2-5,TRBV10-3,-,TRBD1
TGCGCCAGCAGCTCCAGCCCAATTACAGGGGGCCTGGCCTCTGGAAACACCATATATTTT,CASSSSPITGGLASGNTIYF,TRBJ1-3,TRBV5-1,-,TRBD1
TGTGCCAGCAGCCAAGAGGCGAACACTGAAGCTTTCTTT,CASSQEANTEAFF,TRBJ1-1,TRBV14,-,-
TGTGCCAGCTCACCCGGACAGGGTCGAGACACCATATATTTT,CASSPGQGRDTIYF,TRBJ1-3,TRBV18,-,TRBD1
TGTGCCAGCAGTGGGGACAAAGCCCCAGATACGCAGTATTTT,CASSGDKAPDTQYF,TRBJ2-3,TRBV25-1,-,-
TGTGCCAGCAGCTTGGAGGTGAACTATCCCGGGTACAATGAGCAGTTCTTC,CASSLEVNYPGYNEQFF,TRBJ2-1,TRBV5-4,once,-
TGCAGTGCCTCACCCGGGGAGACCCAGTACTTC,CSASPGETQYF,TRBJ2-5,TRBV20-1,-,-
TGCGCCAGCAGCCAAAGTCGTAGCACTGAAGCTTTCTTT,CASSQSRSTEAFF,TRBJ1-1,TRBV4-3,-,-
TGTGCCAGCATTCTTAGGACTAGCGGCTACAATGAGCAGTTCTTC,CASILRTSGYNEQFF,TRBJ2-1,TRBV6-5,-,TRBD2
TGCGCCAGCAGCCCGGGGGATAACCATCAGCCCCAGCATTTT,CASSPGDNHQPQHF,TRBJ1-5,TRBV5-1,-,-
TGTGCCAGCAGCGACGTGACTGGGGATCAAGGCGGCTACACCTTC,CASSDVTGDQGGYTF,TRBJ1-2,TRBV9,-,-
TGTGCCACCCGCAGGGAGACTACGGCTGGGGCCAACGTCCTGACTTTC,CATRRETTAGANVLTF,TRBJ2-6,TRBV6-6,once,-
TGTGCCAGCACAGGGGGGGGTAGCGGGCCATACGAGCAGTACTTC,CASTGGGSGPYEQYF,TRBJ2-7,TRBV5-4,-,-
TGTGCCAGCAGCCCCCGGACAGTCACTGAAGCTTTCTTT,CASSPRTVTEAFF,TRBJ1-1,TRBV7-2,-,-
TGTGCCAGCAGTTTATACCCAGGGGAGGGCTATGGCTACACCTTC,CASSLYPGEGYGYTF,TRBJ1-2,TRBV27,-,-
TGTGCCAGCAGCCGGACAGGGGGGTTAACCTACGAGCAGTACTTC,CASSRTGGLTYEQYF,TRBJ2-7,TRBV11-2,-,TRBD1
TGTGCCAGTAGTATAGTCCAGGTTCTTCAGCCCCAGCATTTT,CASSIVQVLQPQHF,TRBJ1-5,TRBV19,-,-
TGTGCCAGCAGCTTACAGGGGAGGGACACTGAAGCTTTCTTT,CASSLQGRDTEAFF,TRBJ1-1,TRBV7-2,-,-
TGTGCCAGCAGCCGAAGGGACAGGGGGCTCTATGGCTACACCTTC,CASSRRDRGLYGYTF,TRBJ1-2,TRBV21-1,-,-
TGTGCCAGCAGTTTTGGTAGCGGGAGCACAGATACGCAGTATTTT,CASSFGSGSTDTQYF,TRBJ2-3,TRBV28,-,TRBD2
TGTGCCAGCAGTAACTCCTACAATGAGCAGTTCTTC,CASSNSYNEQFF,TRBJ2-1,TRBV6-1,-,-
TGTGCCAGCAGCTTCATCAGGGCAAGCACAGATACGCAGTATTTT,CASSFIRASTDTQYF,TRBJ2-3,TRBV7-9,-,-
TGCGCCAGCAGCCAAGATACGGCAGGGAGCACAGATACGCAGTATTTT,CASSQDTAGSTDTQYF,TRBJ2-3,TRBV4-1,once,-
TGTGCCAGCAGTTTATCCGGTGCATCGTACCAAGAGACCCAGTACTTC,CASSLSGASYQETQYF,TRBJ2-5,TRBV28,-,-
TGTGCCAGCAGCTTTCGGGGGACAGATACGCAGTATTTT,CASSFRGTDTQYF,TRBJ2-3,TRBV7-9,once,-
TGTGCCAGCATCCGACGGGACAGTCCCTACGAGCAGTACTTC,CASIRRDSPYEQYF,TRBJ2-7,TRBV7-9,-,TRBD1
TGTGCCAGTAGGGGACATGAGAACACCGGGGAGCTGTTTTTT,CASRGHENTGELFF,TRBJ2-2,TRBV7-6,-,-
TGTGCCAGCTCTGCGGACAGGGAATTGGAGACCCAGTACTTC,CASSADRELETQYF,TRBJ2-5,TRBV28,-,TRBD1
TGTGCCAGCAGTTCCCCACTGCACGGCCTGTTTTTT,CASSSPLHGLFF,TRBJ1-4,TRBV28,-,-
TGTGCCATCAGTGAGCGCACTTCACCCCTCCACTTT,CAISERTSPLHF,TRBJ1-6,TRBV10-3,-,-
TGTGCCAGCAGTCCCGCCAGGGTTAAAGTCTACGAGCAGTACTTC,CASSPARVKVYEQYF,TRBJ2-7,TRBV6-5,-,-
TGCGCCAGCAGTCATCCGGCCAAAAGTGGGGAAAAACTGTTTTTT,CASSHPAKSGEKLFF,TRBJ1-4,TRBV23-1,-,-
TGTGCCAGCAGTTACTTGGGGGCAGGCTCACCCCTCCACTTT,CASSYLGAGSPLHF,TRBJ1-6,TRBV6-5,-,-
TGCGCCTGGAAGGGAGTCAACACCGGGGAGCTGTTTTTT,CAWKGVNTGELFF,TRBJ2-2,TRBV30,-,-
TGCGCCAGCAGCCCACCCGGGACGTTGAACACTGAAGCTTTCTTT,CASSPPGTLNTEAFF,TRBJ1-1,TRBV5-1,-,-
TGTGCCAGCAGGACCTCTAGCACAGATACGCAGTATTTT,CASRTSSTDTQYF,TRBJ2-3,TRBV6-1,once,-